This TCR beta chain emerged from a study of T-cell memory formation after mild COVID-19. The overall study: The TCR clusters were mostly specific to one donor.

On this clonotype: Antigen specificity is unknown.

The CDR3 contains 15 residues. Germline-derived CDR1 and CDR2 are LNHDA and SQIVND (reference sequence). Germline trimming cut 4 bases from V and 5 bases from J; bases unmatched to any gene: 8. Study conclusions and caveats: Clones that contracted clustered mainly in CM and EM if CD4+ and in EMRA if CD8+. Clonal second-wave expansions that peaked on day 37 had unconfirmed SARS-CoV-2 specificity.

5'RACE, which relied on constant-segment primers, yielded TCR alpha and TCR beta cDNA libraries carrying sample barcodes and UMIs. TCRdb reanalysed the 5' RACE reads using MiXCR and keeps one entry per CDR3 protein. The data contain 190,000 or so distinct CDR3 sequences, 25% to 35% of them singletons. The chain couples TRBV19 to TRBJ2-1; 7 bases fit TRBD1. The sample was PBMCs or a T cell subset sorted from them (not recorded which). This TCR was recovered from an adult woman who had mild COVID-19 (a few samples of this study predate the infection). Cell type and time point are not known. CDR3 sequence reads: CASSTGGTLNNEQFF. DNA for the CDR3: TGTGCCAGTAGTACAGGGGGAACATTGAACAATGAGCAGTTCTTC. Supplemented by reference TRBV19 and TRBJ2-1, the full variable domain reads DGGITQSPKYLFRKEGQNVTLSCEQNLNHDAMYWYRQDPGQGLRLIYYSQIVNDFQKGDIAEGYSVSREKKESFPLTVTSAQKNPTAFYLCASSTGGTLNNEQFFGPGTRLTVL.